The sequence of this T cell receptor (beta chain) was determined in a study of Graves' ophthalmopathy and Graves' hyperthyroidism. Overall study results and limits: Ophthalmopathy progression was predicted with 55% to 71% sensitivity and approximately 72% specificity.

Amplifying from RNA transcripts, the study obtained TCR beta CDR3 regions. After a first-round RT-PCR with HTBI primers, a second-round multiplex PCR was run. MiXCR, run by TCRdb on the multiplex PCR reads, gives a single entry per CDR3 protein. The data show about 370,000 distinct CDR3 sequences, with about 18% seen just once and 2% to 3% held by the top ten. Germline loops: CDR1 LGHNT, CDR2 FRNRAP. Trimming cost V 0 bases and J 5 bases; bases outside gene matches: 7. The CDR3 runs 16 residues. In this sample, this clonotype turned up many times. The antigen is not known. V is TRBV12-5 and J is TRBJ2-7, with 10 positions matching TRBD2. The TCR sequence derives from an adult woman with stable Graves' hyperthyroidism. Material for sequencing was peripheral blood. DNA of the CDR3: TGTGCTAGTGGTTTGGTACGCCTAGCGGGAGTACACGAGCAGTACTTC. This translates into CASGLVRLAGVHEQYF.